This T cell receptor (beta chain) was recorded in a study of shared clonotypes between healthy human individuals. Study outcomes and limitations: The naive CD4 repertoires of several donors were compared, and around 4.9% of clonotypes were shared. Clonotypes shared by all four sorted-subset donors had higher generation probabilities than non-shared clonotypes.

Germline V gene sequence: CDR1 SGHRS, CDR2 YFSETQ. The CDR3 loop spans 15 amino acids. Trimming stripped 0 bases from V and 3 bases from J, with 13 bases between. The authors divided CD4+ cells into CD45RA+ naive and CD45RA-negative memory subsets. This clone has just one count. What it binds is unknown. The assay was immunoSEQ multiplex PCR, and TCRdb's table has in-frame clones only and misses some. The sample records more than 1,200,000 clones, 98% to 99% being singletons. This receptor was obtained from a man aged 25-45 years in good health. The chain carries TRBV5-1 and TRBJ2-7; unclear D gene. Sequenced: naive CD4+ T cells sorted from blood. Indicated subset: CD45RA+ positively selected. This CDR3 is CASSLASKDGYEQYF. For the CDR3, the DNA is TGCGCCAGCAGCTTGGCGTCGAAAGATGGCTACGAGCAGTACTTC.